A selection of T cell receptor beta chains follows, all from one sample in a study of blood T cell repertoires in COVID-19. The table came from immunoSEQ multiplex PCR; TCRdb's copy has only in-frame clones and leaves some out. Here the sample spans a few hundred thousand clones, 65% to 90% being singletons. Sequencing input: peripheral blood. The receptors stem from a man between 50 and 59 years old with acute or convalescent COVID-19. Both conserved end residues are part of each CDR3. The order of the fields is D gene, clone size, V gene, J gene, CDR3 DNA, CDR3 protein. The D gene is left open where the match is weak. For some rows the clone size is stated as once, few or many, or as a class when expanded; others skip it.

>.|.|TRBV18|TRBJ1-1
TGTGCCAGCTCACCAGAGCTGGTGAAGCCCGAAGCTTTCTTT
CASSPELVKPEAFF
>.|.|TRBV25-1|TRBJ2-3
TGTGCCAGCAGTGAATCGGGCACAGATACGCAGTATTTT
CASSESGTDTQYF
>.|.|TRBV7-2|TRBJ2-1
TGTGCCAGCAGCCTCGCGTATAATGAGCAGTTCTTC
CASSLAYNEQFF
>.|.|TRBV5-1|TRBJ2-3
TGCGCCACCTCTCGGGGGTACACAGATACGCAGTATTTT
CATSRGYTDTQYF
>.|.|TRBV6-5|TRBJ1-4
TGTGCCAGCAGACTCCCGGGACAACCCCCGGAAAAACTGTTTTTT
CASRLPGQPPEKLFF
>TRBD1|.|TRBV19|TRBJ1-4
TGTGCCAGTAGTTCGACAGGGCTCAATGAAAAACTGTTTTTT
CASSSTGLNEKLFF
>.|.|TRBV5-1|TRBJ1-1
TGCGCCAGCACAATTAGTGATAACACTGAAGCTTTCTTT
CASTISDNTEAFF
>.|.|TRBV11-2|TRBJ1-6
TGTGCCAGCAGGTACAGCTCCTATAATTCACCCCTCCACTTT
CASRYSSYNSPLHF
>.|.|TRBV7-9|TRBJ2-4
TGTGCCAGCAGTCCCTGGTCCGCGGGGACGGGCATTCAGTACTTC
CASSPWSAGTGIQYF
>TRBD1|.|TRBV5-1|TRBJ1-2
TGCGCCAGCAGAAAGGGTTATGGGACAGGGGGCGACTATGGCTACACCTTC
CASRKGYGTGGDYGYTF
>.|once|TRBV9|TRBJ2-3
TGTGCCAGCAGCGCCCCTGGGACAAGGACAGATACGCAGTATTTT
CASSAPGTRTDTQYF
>.|few|TRBV18|TRBJ1-2
TGTGCCAGCTCACCAACAGCCATCTATGGCTACACCTTC
CASSPTAIYGYTF
>.|few|TRBV5-4|TRBJ1-4
TGTGCCAGCAGCTTGGCGGTCGGCACCGGAGCTAATGAAAAACTGTTTTTT
CASSLAVGTGANEKLFF
>.|.|TRBV5-1|TRBJ1-2
TGCGCCAGCAGCACCCGTCAGGGTAACTATGGCTACACCTTC
CASSTRQGNYGYTF
>TRBD1|.|TRBV7-3|TRBJ2-7
TGTGCCAGCAGCTTAGGGGACAGAACCTACGAGCAGTACTTC
CASSLGDRTYEQYF
>.|.|TRBV5-6|TRBJ2-7
TGTGCCAGCAGCTTGGTACAGGGCGTCTCCTACGAGCAGTACTTC
CASSLVQGVSYEQYF
>.|.|TRBV10-1|TRBJ1-1
TGCGCCAGCAGCCCCAGTACATCGAACACTGAAGCTTTCTTT
CASSPSTSNTEAFF
>.|.|TRBV11-2|TRBJ1-4
TGTGCCAGCAGCCTAGCGGGGGGAAAACTGTTTTTT
CASSLAGGKLFF
>.|.|TRBV7-9|TRBJ1-5
TGTGCCAGCAGCCCGGACAGCCCCAATCAGCCCCAGCATTTT
CASSPDSPNQPQHF
>.|once|TRBV6-6|TRBJ2-2
TGTGCCAGCAGCCGTTTTTCGACAGTAAACACCGGGGAGCTGTTTTTT
CASSRFSTVNTGELFF
>TRBD1|.|TRBV5-1|TRBJ1-3
TGCGCCAGCAGCAGGGACAGGGGCCAAGGAAACACCATATATTTT
CASSRDRGQGNTIYF
>TRBD2|.|TRBV5-6|TRBJ2-3
TGTGCCAGCAGCATACTAGCGGGCACAGATACGCAGTATTTT
CASSILAGTDTQYF
>.|.|TRBV5-4|TRBJ1-3
TGTGCCAGCGGACACAGCGACCTCTCTGGAAACACCATATATTTT
CASGHSDLSGNTIYF
>TRBD2|.|TRBV5-1|TRBJ2-1
TGCGCCAGCAGCACAGGGACTAGCCACAATGAGCAGTTCTTC
CASSTGTSHNEQFF
>.|.|TRBV12-3/TRBV12-4|TRBJ1-2
TGTGCCAGCAGTCGAGGATTTAACTATGGCTACACCTTC
CASSRGFNYGYTF
>TRBD1|.|TRBV6-1|TRBJ1-2
TGTGCCAGCAGTGAGTTGACAGGGGTAGATGGCTACACCTTC
CASSELTGVDGYTF
>TRBD1|.|TRBV4-2|TRBJ1-1
TGTGCCAGCAGCCAAGGAGTAGGGGGCGCGGGCACTGAAGCTTTCTTT
CASSQGVGGAGTEAFF
>TRBD2|.|TRBV13|TRBJ2-2
TGTGCCAGCAGCCCGGGACTAGCCCCCGGGGAGCTGTTTTTT
CASSPGLAPGELFF
>.|.|TRBV5-1|TRBJ1-2
TGCGCCAGCAGCTTGGATGGGGCCCAAGGGATTGGCTACACCTTC
CASSLDGAQGIGYTF
>.|.|TRBV5-1|TRBJ1-2
TGCGCCAGCAGCTCGCGTGAGGCAGAGGGCTACACCTTC
CASSSREAEGYTF